The 28 T cell receptor beta chains listed next were all sequenced from one sample in a study of CD8+CD57+ T cells in acquired aplastic anemia. Only patients with CD8+CD57+ cell expansion on flow cytometry were chosen for sequencing. Profiling that covered TCR beta VDJ and CDR3 relied on genomic DNA as its template. TCRdb reanalysed the reads using MiXCR and keeps one entry per CDR3 protein. The table shows 150,000 to 200,000 distinct CDR3 sequences, with under 55% occurring only once. The sample was sorted CD4+, CD8+, or CD8+CD57+ T cells (not recorded which) from PBMCs. All receptors come from a human donor with aplastic anemia.

This chain joins TRBV5-5 and TRBJ1-2; no clear D gene. Trimming stripped 4 bases from V and 5 bases from J, with 15 bases between. Germline V gene sequence: CDR1 SGHKS, CDR2 YYEKEE (reference sequence). The CDR3 has 14 amino acids. The CDR3 region is CASSLITTPYGYTF. The CDR3 DNA reads TGTGCCAGCAGCCTCATCACGACACCGTATGGCTACACCTTC.

The chain uses TRBV10-3 and TRBJ1-2, with a tentative D call TRBD1 (5 bases). This CDR3 is 14 amino acids long. Between the trimmed V and J ends, which lost 5 bases and 2 bases, there was a span of 12 bases. Per germline, CDR1 ENHRY and CDR2 SYGVKD. The CDR3 reads CAISKDIRNYGYTF. The DNA for the CDR3 is TGTGCCATCAGTAAGGACATCAGAAACTATGGCTACACCTTC.

This chain joins TRBV29-1 and TRBJ1-2; 7 bases align to TRBD1. The J segment lost 1 base and the V segment lost 7 bases, leaving 6 bases of the junction unmatched. The CDR3 has 13 residues. Germline CDR1 is SQVTM and CDR2 is ANQGSEA. For the CDR3, the DNA is TGCAGCGCTGGACAGGCGTATAACTATGGCTACACCTTC. Translation gives CSAGQAYNYGYTF.

Only one count was recorded for this clonotype. The CDR3 loop is CSVADRGITEKLFF. The CDR3 DNA is TGCAGCGTCGCAGACAGAGGAATAACTGAAAAACTGTTTTTT. This rearrangement joins TRBV29-1 to TRBJ1-4, with D possibly matching TRBD1 (5 bases). V shed 6 bases and J shed 7 bases, with 18 bases lying between them. This CDR3 has 14 residues. In germline, CDR1 is SQVTM, CDR2 ANQGSEA.

This chain uses TRBV19 with TRBJ2-3, with TRBD2 matching over 8 bases. J lost 6 bases, V lost 2 bases, and 4 bases had no gene match. The CDR3 covers 14 residues. Germline CDR1 reads LNHDA; CDR2 reads SQIVND (reference sequence). The CDR3: CASSISGSFDTQYF. The CDR3 DNA follows: TGTGCCAGTAGTATAAGCGGGAGTTTTGATACGCAGTATTTT.

This clonotype has at least ten counts. The chain joins TRBV7-8 to TRBJ1-5; 9 positions agree with TRBD1. Germline V gene sequence: CDR1 SGHVS, CDR2 FQNEAQ. With V trimmed by 5 bases and J by 2 bases, 7 bases remained unmatched. This CDR3 spans 16 amino acids. CDR3 in amino acids: CASSIIQGAGNQPQHF. The CDR3 DNA is TGTGCCAGCAGCATTATACAGGGGGCCGGCAATCAGCCCCAGCATTTT.

This clonotype was seen a handful of times. V gene TRBV2 combines with J gene TRBJ1-1; D uncertain. Between the trimmed V and J ends, which lost 0 bases and 1 base, there was a span of 9 bases. The CDR3 is 15 amino acids. Germline assignment: CDR1 SNHLY and CDR2 FYNNEI. This CDR3 reads CASSEALAGNTEAFF. In DNA, the CDR3 is TGTGCCAGCAGTGAAGCGCTTGCAGGGAACACTGAAGCTTTCTTT.

This clonotype occurred many times. The V call is TRBV2, the J call TRBJ1-5; D call uncertain. From germline, CDR1 is SNHLY and CDR2 FYNNEI. The ends were cut back, 3 bases at V and 7 bases at J, with 10 bases in the middle. The CDR3 totals 13 residues. The DNA of the CDR3 is TGTGCCAGCAGTGAGCCTCCCGGGCAGCCCCAGCATTTT. Residues: CASSEPPGQPQHF.

With respect to this clonotype: Possible read error: a much larger clone is one base away. The chain couples TRBV19 to TRBJ1-5; the match to TRBD1 covers 8 bases. V dropped 11 bases and J dropped 0; count of bases not matched to a gene: 12. The CDR3 sequence is 16 residues long. In germline, CDR1 is LNHDA, CDR2 SQIVND (reference sequence). The CDR3 region is CASGGQEANSNQPQHF. CDR3 nucleotide sequence: TGTGCCTCCGGGGGACAGGAGGCCAATAGCAATCAGCCCCAGCATTTT. The whole variable domain, remainder taken from reference TRBV19 and TRBJ1-5, is DGGITQSPKYLFRKEGQNVTLSCEQNLNHDAMYWYRQDPGQGLRLIYYSQIVNDFQKGDIAEGYSVSREKKESFPLTVTSAQKNPTAFYLCASGGQEANSNQPQHFGDGTRLSIL.

This chain joins TRBV5-5 and TRBJ1-2; D is unresolved. Germline values: CDR1 SGHKS, CDR2 YYEKEE (reference sequence). The CDR3 extends over 13 amino acids. V lost 1 base, J lost 3 bases, and 7 bases lay in between. CDR3 loop: CASSLRPDYGYTF. CDR3 nucleotide sequence: TGTGCCAGCAGCTTGAGGCCAGACTATGGCTACACCTTC.

This clonotype was seen a handful of times. V usage is TRBV3-1 and J usage is TRBJ2-7, with 8 bases matching TRBD2. V was clipped by 3 bases and J by 5 bases; unmatched bases: 15. The CDR3 is made up of 17 amino acids. CDR1 is LGHDT, CDR2 YNNKEL, per germline (reference sequence). The chain's CDR3 is CASSHTVSGGGKNEQYF. Written as DNA, the CDR3 is TGTGCCAGCAGCCACACAGTCTCGGGGGGGGGGAAGAACGAGCAGTACTTC.

V and J are TRBV20-1 and TRBJ2-5, with D perhaps TRBD1 (5 bases). Per germline, CDR1 DFQATT and CDR2 SNEGSKA (reference sequence). The V end lost 2 bases, the J end lost 5 bases, and 12 bases lay between the germline ends. The CDR3 covers 13 residues. The CDR3 here is CSARLTGRETQYF. CDR3 bases: TGCAGTGCTAGATTAACAGGACGGGAGACCCAGTACTTC.

The genes are TRBV29-1 and TRBJ2-3; the D is unclear. The CDR3 is made up of 14 amino acids. In germline, CDR1 is SQVTM, CDR2 ANQGSEA. Trimming took off 6 bases at V and 0 bases at J, with 13 bases between the two ends. This CDR3 is CSVDWPTSTDTQYF. CDR3 DNA sequence: TGCAGCGTCGATTGGCCCACTAGCACAGATACGCAGTATTTT.

The rearrangement joins TRBV4-1 to TRBJ2-5, with D perhaps TRBD1 (5 bases). This CDR3 spans 15 amino acids. Germline V gives CDR1 MGHRA, CDR2 YSYEKL. Trimming cost V 0 bases and J 5 bases, with 13 bases left between them. In nucleotides, the CDR3 is TGCGCCAGCAGCCAAGAAGGGGATCGGTGGGAGACCCAGTACTTC. Translation gives CASSQEGDRWETQYF.

The J gene is TRBJ2-7, the V gene TRBV10-3; 7 nucleotides line up with TRBD1. V shed 5 bases, J shed 4 bases, and the junction held 5 bases outside the gene matches. Per germline, CDR1 ENHRY and CDR2 SYGVKD. The CDR3 totals 13 residues. The CDR3 loop reads CAISLQGIYEQYF. The CDR3 DNA is TGTGCCATCAGTTTACAGGGGATTTACGAGCAGTACTTC.

The chain uses TRBV15 and TRBJ1-2; D ambiguous. The ends were cut back, 2 bases at V and 4 bases at J, with 17 bases in the middle. The germline V gene has CDR1 LNHNV and CDR2 YYDKDF (reference sequence). CDR3 size: 16 residues. The CDR3 sequence: CATSRPSRVASYGYTF. The CDR3 nucleotides read TGTGCCACCAGCAGACCATCTAGAGTAGCCTCCTATGGCTACACCTTC.

Many counts were recorded for this clonotype. The V and J genes are TRBV7-2 and TRBJ2-2, with 12 bases aligning to TRBD2. J was trimmed by 5 bases and V by 5 bases; bases with no gene match: 3. The CDR3 consists of 15 residues. Germline assignment: CDR1 SGHTA and CDR2 FQGNSA. In nucleotides, the CDR3 is TGTGCCAGCAGCCCGACTAGCGGGAGTACCGGGGAGCTGTTTTTT. Its translation: CASSPTSGSTGELFF. The full variable domain, its missing parts supplied by reference TRBV7-2 and TRBJ2-2, is GAGVSQSPSNKVTEKGKDVELRCDPISGHTALYWYRQSLGQGLEFLIYFQGNSAPDKSGLPSDRFSAERTGGSVSTLTIQRTQQEDSAVYLCASSPTSGSTGELFFGEGSRLTVL.

This clonotype came up many times. This chain joins TRBV5-1 and TRBJ1-4; 11 bases are shared with TRBD1. Germline loops: CDR1 SGHRS, CDR2 YFSETQ. The CDR3 covers 15 residues. The J segment lost 6 bases and the V segment lost 4 bases, leaving 5 bases of the junction unmatched. The CDR3 nucleotides are TGCGCCAGCAGCGCACGGACAGGGGGCGATGAAAAACTGTTTTTT. Translating gives CASSARTGGDEKLFF.

This clonotype has ten or more counts. The V gene is TRBV7-2, the J gene TRBJ1-5, with 7 bases identical to TRBD1. This CDR3 comprises 13 residues. Germline V gives CDR1 SGHTA, CDR2 FQGNSA. J was trimmed by 5 bases and V by 4 bases; bases with no gene match: 2. This CDR3 reads CASSWTGYQPQHF. In DNA, the CDR3 is TGTGCCAGCAGCTGGACAGGATATCAGCCCCAGCATTTT.

To note about this clonotype: Germline and junction disagree at one end, which may indicate a read error. The V and J genes are TRBV10-2 and TRBJ2-5; 8 nucleotides align to TRBD2. This CDR3 is 13 amino acids long. Germline CDR1 reads WSHSY; CDR2 reads SAAADI. Written as DNA, the CDR3 is TGTGCCACCTCCCGAGCGGGGGTAGAGACCCAGTACTTC. Protein: CATSRAGVETQYF.

The chain is built from TRBV7-8 and TRBJ1-1; D may be TRBD1 (5 bases). V was cut by 2 bases and J by 4 bases, with 11 bases left in between. CDR3 length equals 14 residues. Germline values: CDR1 SGHVS, CDR2 FQNEAQ. DNA of the CDR3: TGTGCCAGCAGCTTACGGCAGGGTGGCACTGAAGCTTTCTTT. Protein: CASSLRQGGTEAFF.

The V call is TRBV19, the J call TRBJ2-7; 12 bases agree with TRBD2. Germline CDR1 reads LNHDA; CDR2 reads SQIVND (reference sequence). The V gene end was trimmed by 3 bases and the J gene end by 2 bases; junction bases not matched to a gene: 2. The CDR3 covers 15 residues. This CDR3 reads CASSMLAGGTYEQYF. The CDR3 bases are TGTGCCAGTAGTATGCTAGCGGGAGGGACCTACGAGCAGTACTTC.

This clonotype was observed many times. The chain couples TRBV28 to TRBJ1-6, with unresolved D. The germline V gene encodes CDR1 MDHEN and CDR2 SYDVKM. Trimming left V 3 bases short and J 4 bases short, with 7 bases between. There are 14 residues in the CDR3. Here the CDR3 DNA reads TGTGCCAGCAGTTTGCGGGATTATAATTCACCCCTCCACTTT. Amino acid sequence: CASSLRDYNSPLHF.

This clonotype occurred once. The chain employs TRBV20-1 and TRBJ2-5; 9 nucleotides line up with TRBD2. The germline gives CDR1 DFQATT, CDR2 SNEGSKA (reference sequence). Losses at the gene ends were 1 base for V and 1 base for J; bases not matched to a gene: 1. CDR3 length: 14 amino acids. The CDR3 DNA sequence: TGCAGTGCTAGAGTACTAGCGGGCCAAGAGACCCAGTACTTC. Translation gives CSARVLAGQETQYF.

The sample holds many counts of this clonotype. The CDR3 DNA sequence: TGTGCCAGTAGTATATCCCGGGGCCGTACCTACGAGCAGTACTTC. It codes for CASSISRGRTYEQYF. The chain joins TRBV19 to TRBJ2-7, with D perhaps given as TRBD1 or TRBD2 (5 bases each). V was clipped by 2 bases and J by 2 bases, with 13 bases between them. The CDR3 is made up of 15 amino acids. CDR1 is LNHDA, CDR2 SQIVND, per germline (reference sequence).

The V gene is TRBV24-1, the J gene TRBJ2-5, with no clear D. Trimming took 1 base from V and 3 from J, leaving 5 bases between them. Germline V gene data show CDR1 as KGHDR and CDR2 as SFDVKD. The CDR3 totals 13 residues. CDR3 protein: CATSDLTKETQYF. In DNA form, the CDR3 reads TGTGCCACCAGTGATTTAACTAAAGAGACCCAGTACTTC.

Many counts were recorded for this clonotype. The CDR3 spells CASSWSGRPTGELFF. The CDR3 DNA reads TGCGCCAGCAGCTGGAGCGGGAGGCCCACCGGGGAGCTGTTTTTT. The V and J genes are TRBV5-1 and TRBJ2-2; 9 bases fit TRBD2. The CDR3 sequence is 15 residues long. CDR1 is SGHRS, CDR2 YFSETQ, per germline. V gave up 3 bases and J gave up 4 bases; unmatched junction bases: 4.

The chain carries TRBV20-1 and TRBJ2-1; D is unclear. Deletions cut 3 bases from V and 0 bases from J, with 9 bases between. The CDR3 is 14 amino acids. Germline CDR1 is DFQATT and CDR2 is SNEGSKA (reference sequence). The CDR3, as DNA: TGCAGTGCTAGTAGTGGATACTCCTACAATGAGCAGTTCTTC. Amino acids: CSASSGYSYNEQFF.